This TCR beta chain was profiled in a study of yellow fever vaccine responses in identical twins. Whole-study results and caveats: Reportedly, twins' vaccine T cell responses looked partly convergent and partly personalized.

TCRdb analysed the RT-PCR reads with MiXCR anew, one entry per CDR3 protein. Of about 18,000 distinct CDR3 sequences detected, approximately 60% appear once; the ten largest clones hold 6% to 8.5%. The ends were cut back, 6 bases at V and 6 bases at J, with 12 bases in the middle. CDR3 length: 12 residues. CDR1 is DFQATT and CDR2 is SNEGSKA in the germline V gene (reference sequence). Details on this clonotype: Its specificity is unknown.

The chain links TRBV20-1 to TRBJ2-1; TRBD2 might be the D (5 bases). The sequence derives from a young woman who received the yellow fever vaccine. Sequenced here: T cells from blood (PBMCs), unsorted or a sorted subset (not recorded which), sampled before or after yellow fever vaccination (not recorded which). The CDR3 DNA reads TGCAGTGCAAGCCTACTAGTCAATGAGCAGTTCTTC. This sequence encodes CSASLLVNEQFF.